The rows below give T cell receptor beta chains drawn from one sample of a study of blood T cell repertoires in COVID-19. The data were produced by immunoSEQ multiplex PCR, yet TCRdb's version contains in-frame clones alone and is incomplete. In the table there are under 250,000 clones, approximately 78% of which are singletons. Sequenced: peripheral blood. The receptor source for this set is a woman aged 40-49 years with acute or convalescent COVID-19. The CDR3 runs from the conserved cysteine through the conserved F or W. Fields, in order: V gene, J gene, clone size, D gene, CDR3 DNA, CDR3 protein. D genes are given only for firm matches. Where a row states a size, it is once, few, many or the class of an expanded clone; other rows omit it.

>TRBV5-5|TRBJ1-2|-|TRBD1
TGTGCCAGCAGCTTGACAGGGGGCGGAAGCTCTAACTATGGCTACACCTTC
CASSLTGGGSSNYGYTF
>TRBV7-3|TRBJ2-2|-|-
TGTGCCAGCAGCCCCCAAGGGGTCGGGGAGCTGTTTTTT
CASSPQGVGELFF
>TRBV5-4|TRBJ2-1|few|-
TGTGCCAGCAGCTTGGGGCAGTCCAATGAGCAGTTCTTC
CASSLGQSNEQFF
>TRBV3-1/TRBV3-2|TRBJ1-2|-|-
TGTGCCAGCAGCCATCGGGACACCCAAAGGGTCGGCTACACCTTC
CASSHRDTQRVGYTF
>TRBV19|TRBJ1-5|once|TRBD1
TGTGCCAGTAGTACCGACAGGGGAAATCAGCCCCAGCATTTT
CASSTDRGNQPQHF
>TRBV6-2/TRBV6-3|TRBJ1-5|-|-
TGTGCCAGCAGTTACGGACTCTATAGCAATCAGCCCCAGCATTTT
CASSYGLYSNQPQHF
>TRBV7-8|TRBJ1-1|-|-
TGTGCCAGCAGCCAAATACCATTCGAGTCAGAAGCTTTCTTT
CASSQIPFESEAFF
>TRBV4-3|TRBJ2-7|-|TRBD2
TGCGCCAGCAGCCAAGATTGGACTAGCGGGAGGGCCTACGAGCAGTACTTC
CASSQDWTSGRAYEQYF
>TRBV19|TRBJ1-4|once|TRBD1
TGTGCCAGTAGTAGATGGACAGGGTTCTCAACTAATGAAAAACTGTTTTTT
CASSRWTGFSTNEKLFF
>TRBV18|TRBJ2-7|-|-
TGTGCCAGCTCACCACCGCCAGGGAATACCTACGAGCAGTACTTC
CASSPPPGNTYEQYF
>TRBV29-1|TRBJ1-2|-|-
TGCAGCGTTGAAGGGGAACAGGATGGCTACACCTTC
CSVEGEQDGYTF
>TRBV12-3/TRBV12-4|TRBJ2-3|-|TRBD1
TGTGCCAGCAAAAGGGGGCCAGATACGCAGTATTTT
CASKRGPDTQYF
>TRBV5-1|TRBJ2-1|-|-
TGCGCCAGCAGCTTGGTCCGGAGCTCCTACAATGAGCAGTTCTTC
CASSLVRSSYNEQFF
>TRBV11-3|TRBJ2-1|-|TRBD2
TGTGCCAGCAGCGTGGGAGCGGGGGGTGGGAGTGAGCAGTTCTTC
CASSVGAGGGSEQFF
>TRBV7-2|TRBJ1-1|-|TRBD1
TGTGCCAGCAGCAGAAGTACAGGGGGCCTTGAAGCTTTCTTT
CASSRSTGGLEAFF
>TRBV11-2|TRBJ1-4|-|-
TGTGCCAGCAGCTTAGTGATCGGGGGGCCCGAAAAACTGTTTTTT
CASSLVIGGPEKLFF
>TRBV24-1|TRBJ1-1|once|TRBD1
TGTGCCACCAGTGACCTCCGAGCGCCGGGACAGTCCCTAACTGAAGCTTTCTTT
CATSDLRAPGQSLTEAFF
>TRBV19|TRBJ2-1|-|TRBD2
TGTGCCAGTAGTACTAAGGGACTAGCGGGAGCTAAGGGCAATGAGCAGTTCTTC
CASSTKGLAGAKGNEQFF
>TRBV7-3|TRBJ2-1|once|-
TGTGCCAGCAGCATAGGGGCATACAATGAGCAGTTCTTC
CASSIGAYNEQFF
>TRBV7-8|TRBJ2-3|-|-
TGTGCCAGCAGCTCGCCACGGGGGAGCACAGATACGCAGTATTTT
CASSSPRGSTDTQYF
>TRBV24-1|TRBJ2-2|few|TRBD2
TGTGCCACCAGTGACGCCGCCGGGCGGGGGGTCACCGGGGAGCTGTTTTTT
CATSDAAGRGVTGELFF
>TRBV6-1|TRBJ1-1|-|-
TGTGCCAGCAGTCCGGCGGACAGTCTACCCACTGAAGCTTTCTTT
CASSPADSLPTEAFF
>TRBV5-5|TRBJ1-2|-|TRBD1
TGTGCCAGCAGCAACACAGGGGGGCACTATGGCTACACCTTC
CASSNTGGHYGYTF
>TRBV20-1|TRBJ1-2|-|TRBD1
TGCAGTGCTAGTCAACAGGGGGCTACAGCAGATGGCTACACCTTC
CSASQQGATADGYTF
>TRBV4-1|TRBJ2-2|-|TRBD2
TGCGCCAGCAGCCAAGTTTCTAGCGGTGGTACCGGGGAGCTGTTTTTT
CASSQVSSGGTGELFF
>TRBV11-2|TRBJ1-3|-|TRBD1
TGTGCCAGCAGCCTTGACAGGGGACGCGCTGGAAACACCATATATTTT
CASSLDRGRAGNTIYF
>TRBV18|TRBJ1-3|-|-
TGTGCCAGCTCACCTCCCCAGAACTCTGGAAACACCATATATTTT
CASSPPQNSGNTIYF
>TRBV9|TRBJ1-2|-|-
TGTGCCAGCAGCGCGGGAGGACTGGGGCCCCGTCTTAACTATGGCTACACCTTC
CASSAGGLGPRLNYGYTF
>TRBV14|TRBJ1-2|-|-
TGTGCCAGCAGCCAAGATTTGGGGGGACATGGCTACACCTTC
CASSQDLGGHGYTF
>TRBV5-1|TRBJ2-3|-|-
TGCGCCAGCAGCTTGGAGGTAGCCCGCACAGATACGCAGTATTTT
CASSLEVARTDTQYF
>TRBV7-6|TRBJ2-1|-|TRBD2
TGTGCCAGCAGCCGTCAACTAGCGGGAGGGGATGAGCAGTTCTTC
CASSRQLAGGDEQFF
>TRBV7-8|TRBJ2-7|-|-
TGTGCCAGCAGCTTAGCAACGCCGGAGTACGAGCAGTACTTC
CASSLATPEYEQYF
>TRBV14|TRBJ1-1|-|-
TGTGCCAGCAGCTCCCGAGGAGGAATGGGCACTGAAGCTTTCTTT
CASSSRGGMGTEAFF
>TRBV24-1|TRBJ2-3|-|TRBD2
TGTGCCACCAGCTCGGGACTAGGCACAGATACGCAGTATTTT
CATSSGLGTDTQYF
>TRBV10-3|TRBJ2-3|-|TRBD2
TGTGCCACCAGCGGGGAAGCGAGCACAGATACGCAGTATTTT
CATSGEASTDTQYF
>TRBV5-1|TRBJ1-5|-|TRBD1
TGCGCCAGCAGCTTGGCCTATAACAGGGGGTCTGAGCCCCAGCATTTT
CASSLAYNRGSEPQHF
>TRBV24-1|TRBJ2-1|-|TRBD1
TGTGCCATACAGCCGGGACAGGGGGCTGGGGTCTCCTACAATGAGCAGTTCTTC
CAIQPGQGAGVSYNEQFF
>TRBV5-1|TRBJ2-3|few|-
TGCGCCAGCAGCTTGAAGGACAGATTCACAGATACGCAGTATTTT
CASSLKDRFTDTQYF
>TRBV19|TRBJ2-4|few|TRBD1
TGTGCCAGTAAATCAGGGGGATCAACTATAGCCAAAAACATTCAGTACTTC
CASKSGGSTIAKNIQYF
>TRBV3-1/TRBV3-2|TRBJ2-7|-|-
TGTGCCAGCAGCCAGGCTTACGAGCAGTACTTC
CASSQAYEQYF
>TRBV15|TRBJ2-3|-|TRBD1
TGTGCCACCCGGACAGGGGGCTTGGATACGCAGTATTTT
CATRTGGLDTQYF
>TRBV18|TRBJ1-5|-|TRBD1
TGTGCCAGCTCACCCCGACAGGGCCGGGGTAGCAATCAGCCCCAGCATTTT
CASSPRQGRGSNQPQHF
>TRBV6-5|TRBJ1-5|-|-
TGTGCCAGCAGCCCGACGGGAAGCAATCAGCCCCAGCATTTT
CASSPTGSNQPQHF
>TRBV10-2|TRBJ1-2|-|-
TGCGTCAGCAGTGAGTCGACTTGGGGCTACACCTTC
CVSSESTWGYTF
>TRBV5-1|TRBJ1-1|-|-
TGCGCCAGCAGCTCGTCGGTAGGGGAGAACACTGAAGCTTTCTTT
CASSSSVGENTEAFF
>TRBV2|TRBJ2-7|-|-
TGTGCCAGCAGTGAACTTACTCCCTACGAGCAGTACTTC
CASSELTPYEQYF
>TRBV7-6|TRBJ2-5|-|TRBD1
TGTGCCAGCAGCTTATCCCGACAGGGTCAAGAGACCCAGTACTTC
CASSLSRQGQETQYF